These 30 T cell receptor beta chains were all obtained from the same sample, sequenced in a study of blood T cell repertoires in COVID-19 (dated by TCRdb to 2018 to 2021). Receptor amplification or capture employed the immunoSEQ multiplex PCR assay. TCRdb stores this immuneACCESS table with in-frame sequences only. Part of the clones is absent; in the studies checked, under half of the shortfall reflects unresolved V genes, and no reason is known for the rest. The sample table contains 150,000 or so clones; only one count was recorded for around 83% of them. Of the sample, approximately 9.7% falls within the top ten clones. Sequences were obtained from peripheral blood. These TCRs come from a woman in her fifties or sixties with acute or convalescent COVID-19.

The chain employs TRBV4-3 and TRBJ1-3, with D hard to call. From germline, CDR1 is LGHNA and CDR2 YSLEER. V dropped 4 bases and J dropped 1 base, with 11 bases sitting between them. CDR3 length: 15 amino acids. The CDR3 here is CASSRDRYSGNTIYF. In nucleotides, the CDR3 is TGCGCCAGCAGCCGAGACCGGTATTCTGGAAACACCATATATTTT.

V is TRBV19 and J is TRBJ2-3, with 7 positions matching TRBD1. This CDR3 is 14 amino acids long. The germline V gene has CDR1 LNHDA and CDR2 SQIVND (reference sequence). V lost 5 bases to trimming and J lost 2 bases; unmatched junction nucleotides: 4. The CDR3 loop reads CASSVGTATDTQYF. CDR3 in DNA: TGTGCCAGTAGTGTCGGGACAGCCACAGATACGCAGTATTTT.

The V gene is TRBV18, the J gene TRBJ1-1; 9 bases are shared with TRBD1. Per the germline V gene, CDR1 is KGHSH and CDR2 is LQKENI. The V gene end was trimmed by 6 bases and the J gene end by 1 base; junction bases not matched to a gene: 9. CDR3 size: 16 residues. Written as DNA, the CDR3 is TGTGCCAGCTCCCAAGGACAGGGGAGGCGGAACACTGAAGCTTTCTTT. Protein sequence: CASSQGQGRRNTEAFF.

The chain recombines TRBV19 with TRBJ1-6; 9 bases agree with TRBD1. CDR3 size: 12 residues. J was trimmed by 7 bases and V by 8 bases; bases with no gene match: 0. CDR1 is LNHDA and CDR2 is SQIVND in the germline V gene (reference sequence). This CDR3 reads CASGQGNSPLHF. The DNA for the CDR3 is TGTGCCAGTGGACAGGGGAATTCACCCCTCCACTTT.

In its sample, this clone was seen a few times. The V call is TRBV5-6, the J call TRBJ1-3; 9 bases line up with TRBD1. The V and J ends lost 6 bases and 1 base, in that order; junction bases with no gene match: 11. This CDR3 is 17 amino acids long. From germline, CDR1 is SGHDT and CDR2 YYEEEE. The CDR3 nucleotides read TGTGCCAGCACGTCCAAACAGGGGGCTCCATCTGGAAACACCATATATTTT. It specifies CASTSKQGAPSGNTIYF.

The chain joins TRBV4-3 to TRBJ2-7; TRBD2 aligns across 8 bases. Losses at the gene ends were 0 bases for V and 7 bases for J; bases not matched to a gene: 8. Germline lookup yields CDR1 LGHNA and CDR2 YSLEER. The CDR3 consists of 15 residues. CDR3 residues: CASSQDRLAGLEQYF. The CDR3 DNA sequence: TGCGCCAGCAGCCAAGATCGCTTAGCGGGACTGGAGCAGTACTTC.

This clone was observed many times. The rearrangement uses TRBV5-8 and TRBJ1-2; no clear D gene. CDR1 is SGHTS and CDR2 is YDEGEE in the germline V gene. Trimming removed 5 bases from V and 4 bases from J, with 18 bases in between. The CDR3 loop spans 15 amino acids. DNA of the CDR3: TGTGCCAGCAGACTACCGACCTTGGGAGGCTATGGCTACACCTTC. Translated, it gives CASRLPTLGGYGYTF.

DNA for the CDR3: TGTGCCAGCAGTTTACCCCGGGGGGGTCTAGAGACCCAGTACTTC. Its translation is CASSLPRGGLETQYF. The rearrangement uses TRBV6-2 or TRBV6-3 and TRBJ2-5; 8 bases align to TRBD2. J was trimmed by 4 bases and V by 4 bases; bases with no gene match: 8. The CDR3 extends over 15 amino acids. CDR1 is MNHEY and CDR2 is SVGEGT in the germline V gene.

The V and J genes are TRBV7-2 and TRBJ1-4, with 7 bases fitting TRBD1. CDR3 size: 15 residues. Germline lookup yields CDR1 SGHTA and CDR2 FQGNSA. J was trimmed by 7 bases and V by 5 bases; bases with no gene match: 10. CDR3 bases: TGTGCCAGCAGCAAAGGCTCAGGGGGTGGTGAAAAACTGTTTTTT. The encoded protein is CASSKGSGGGEKLFF.

The chain couples TRBV19 to TRBJ1-2; a weak D match, TRBD1 (5 bases). The CDR3 consists of 13 residues. Looked up from germline, CDR1 is LNHDA and CDR2 is SQIVND (reference sequence). Trimming took 6 bases from V and 5 from J, leaving 13 bases between them. The CDR3 sequence: CASRIDSFYGYTF. The CDR3 coding sequence is TGTGCCAGTAGAATCGACAGCTTTTATGGCTACACCTTC.

About this clone: The junction differs from germline at one of its ends, possibly a read error. The chain links TRBV13 to TRBJ1-1; TRBD1 is a possible D gene (5 bases). This CDR3 region has 15 residues. Germline values: CDR1 PRHDT, CDR2 FYEKMQ (reference sequence). CDR3 protein: CAGSLTQGANTEAFF. Here the CDR3 DNA reads TGTGCCGGCAGCCTTACGCAGGGCGCGAACACTGAAGCTTTCTTT. Full variable domain (rest looked up from reference TRBV13 and TRBJ1-1): AAGVIQSPRHLIKEKRETATLKCYPIPRHDTVYWYQQGPGQDPQFLISFYEKMQSDKGSIPDRFSAQQFSDYHSELNMSSLELGDSALYFCAGSLTQGANTEAFFGQGTRLTVV.

The gene calls are TRBV2 and TRBJ2-5; 7 bases are a match to TRBD1. Looked up from germline, CDR1 is SNHLY and CDR2 is FYNNEI. V gave up 9 bases and J gave up 2 bases; unmatched junction bases: 9. The CDR3 length is 14 residues. The CDR3 sequence is CASPGPRGQETQYF. For the CDR3, the DNA is TGTGCCAGTCCAGGGCCCAGGGGGCAAGAGACCCAGTACTTC. Looking up the rest from reference TRBV2 and TRBJ2-5 gives the full variable domain: EPEVTQTPSHQVTQMGQEVILRCVPISNHLYFYWYRQILGQKVEFLVSFYNNEISEKSEIFDDQFSVERPDGSNFTLKIRSTKLEDSAMYFCASPGPRGQETQYFGPGTRLLVL.

This clone was observed a handful of times. The chain combines TRBV19 with TRBJ2-2, with unresolved D. The length of the CDR3 is 14 residues. Trimming removed 1 base from V and 1 base from J, with 4 bases in between. The germline V gene encodes CDR1 LNHDA and CDR2 SQIVND (reference sequence). The CDR3 region is CASSIAWNTGELFF. CDR3 in DNA: TGTGCCAGTAGTATAGCCTGGAACACCGGGGAGCTGTTTTTT.

The rearrangement uses TRBV7-9 and TRBJ2-3; 10 bases are a match to TRBD2. The germline gives CDR1 SEHNR, CDR2 FQNEAQ (reference sequence). The CDR3 has 17 amino acids. The trim removed 5 bases at V and 0 bases at J, leaving 8 bases unmatched. The CDR3 loop reads CASSPSRTSGSTDTQYF. The CDR3 DNA sequence: TGTGCCAGCAGCCCTTCTAGGACTAGCGGTAGCACAGATACGCAGTATTTT.

The chain carries TRBV5-1 and TRBJ2-5; D not resolved. The germline V and J ends were trimmed by 0 bases and 2 bases, with 11 bases remaining between them. CDR1 is SGHRS and CDR2 is YFSETQ in the germline V gene. The CDR3 runs 15 residues. The CDR3 bases are TGCGCCAGCAGCTTGGCCGCTAGTTCACAAGAGACCCAGTACTTC. Residues: CASSLAASSQETQYF. Together with reference TRBV5-1 and TRBJ2-5, the CDR3 gives the full variable domain: KAGVTQTPRYLIKTRGQQVTLSCSPISGHRSVSWYQQTPGQGLQFLFEYFSETQRNKGNFPGRFSGRQFSNSRSEMNVSTLELGDSALYLCASSLAASSQETQYFGPGTRLLVL.

The V call is TRBV5-1, the J call TRBJ2-2; 8 bases align to TRBD1. Germline V CDR1 and CDR2: SGHRS, YFSETQ. The CDR3 is 16 amino acids. J gave up 5 bases and V 2 bases, and 8 bases lay outside the gene matches. The CDR3 region has the DNA TGCGCCAGCAGCTTTCAAGGACAGGGCGTGACCGGGGAGCTGTTTTTT. As protein: CASSFQGQGVTGELFF.

The chain uses TRBV14 and TRBJ1-1; D is unclear. Trimming removed 1 base from V and 1 base from J, with 10 bases in between. This CDR3 region has 15 residues. Germline V lookup: CDR1 SGHDN, CDR2 FVKESK. This CDR3 reads CASSQAYRTNTEAFF. In DNA form, the CDR3 reads TGTGCCAGCAGCCAAGCGTACAGAACGAACACTGAAGCTTTCTTT.

The rearrangement links TRBV5-1 to TRBJ2-7; D may be TRBD1 (6 bases). Germline CDR1 reads SGHRS; CDR2 reads YFSETQ. The CDR3 is 15 residues long. The germline V and J ends were trimmed by 5 bases and 3 bases, with 18 bases remaining between them. The CDR3 loop reads CASSLSPGQIYEQYF. CDR3 nucleotides: TGCGCCAGCAGTTTGTCCCCCGGACAGATCTACGAGCAGTACTTC. Full variable domain (missing parts from reference TRBV5-1 and TRBJ2-7): KAGVTQTPRYLIKTRGQQVTLSCSPISGHRSVSWYQQTPGQGLQFLFEYFSETQRNKGNFPGRFSGRQFSNSRSEMNVSTLELGDSALYLCASSLSPGQIYEQYFGPGTRLTVT.

This clone occurred a few times. The J gene is TRBJ2-5, the V gene TRBV3-1 (or the pseudogene TRBV3-2); weak D call: TRBD1 (6 bases). CDR3 size: 13 residues. The V and J ends lost 6 bases and 5 bases respectively, with 13 bases between them. CDR1 is LGHDT, CDR2 YNNKEL, per germline (reference sequence). DNA of the CDR3: TGTGCCAGCAGTATAACAGGGTTGGAGACCCAGTACTTC. As protein: CASSITGLETQYF.

CDR3 coding DNA: TGTGCCAGCAGACCCCTCGCGGGCAGCAATCAGCCCCAGCATTTT. It yields the protein CASRPLAGSNQPQHF. The rearrangement uses TRBV6-5 and TRBJ1-5; D is unclear. This CDR3 spans 15 amino acids. Trimming removed 6 bases at V and 1 base at J, with 13 bases between. In germline, CDR1 is MNHEY, CDR2 SVGAGI.

The chain joins TRBV7-2 to TRBJ2-7, with 9 bases fitting TRBD1. V lost 1 base and J lost 1; bases outside the gene matches: 2. The CDR3 runs 15 residues. The germline CDR1 and CDR2 sequences are SGHTA and FQGNSA. The CDR3 nucleotides are TGTGCCAGCAGCTTAGGGACAGGGGTGTCCTACGAGCAGTACTTC. Protein product: CASSLGTGVSYEQYF.

The rearrangement joins TRBV15 to TRBJ1-2; no reliable D call. Germline V gives CDR1 LNHNV, CDR2 YYDKDF (reference sequence). The CDR3 has 12 residues. Trimming pared 2 bases from V and 8 bases from J, leaving 9 bases between. CDR3 coding DNA: TGTGCCACCAGCAGAACCCAGTCGGGCTACACCTTC. Encoded protein: CATSRTQSGYTF. Together with reference TRBV15 and TRBJ1-2, the CDR3 gives the full variable domain: DAMVIQNPRYQVTQFGKPVTLSCSQTLNHNVMYWYQQKSSQAPKLLFHYYDKDFNNEADTPDNFQSRRPNTSFCFLDIRSPGLGDTAMYLCATSRTQSGYTFGSGTRLTVV.

This clone was recorded only once. The J gene is TRBJ1-6, the V gene TRBV4-1; no reliable D call. Germline V gene data show CDR1 as MGHRA and CDR2 as YSYEKL. The V gene lost 3 bases and the J gene lost 5 bases, with 17 bases spanning the gap. The length of the CDR3 is 17 residues. DNA of the CDR3: TGCGCCAGCAGCCATCACCCCCAGGCATCCGATAATTCACCCCTCCACTTT. Translation: CASSHHPQASDNSPLHF.

This chain links TRBV18 with TRBJ1-1; TRBD1 matches at 8 bases. The CDR3 has 15 residues. Per germline, CDR1 KGHSH and CDR2 LQKENI. V shed 8 bases, J shed 1 base, and the junction held 9 bases outside the gene matches. In nucleotides, the CDR3 is TGTGCCAGCACCCGTCGGACAGGGAAGAACACTGAAGCTTTCTTT. It encodes CASTRRTGKNTEAFF.

This sequence joins TRBV11-2 and TRBJ2-7; D may be TRBD2 (5 bases). The V gene lost 5 bases and the J gene lost 7 bases, with 15 bases spanning the gap. This CDR3 is 13 amino acids long. Germline CDR1 SGHAT, CDR2 FQNNGV. The CDR3 loop is CASSLSRAGEQYF. The CDR3 nucleotides read TGTGCCAGCAGCCTCTCGAGGGCCGGTGAGCAGTACTTC.

The gene calls are TRBV13 and TRBJ2-3, with 9 bases aligning to TRBD2. Trimming at V came to 7 bases and at J to 1 base, leaving 6 bases not matched to a gene. The V gene's germline CDR1 is PRHDT and CDR2 FYEKMQ (reference sequence). This CDR3 spans 15 amino acids. This chain's CDR3 is CASTQRGAGTDTQYF. For the CDR3, the DNA is TGTGCCAGCACCCAGCGGGGGGCGGGCACAGATACGCAGTATTTT.

A remark on this clone: An end of the junction differs from the germline gene, which may be a read error. The chain carries TRBV24-1 and TRBJ1-5, with 9 bases identical to TRBD1. The CDR3 spans 15 residues. The V gene's germline CDR1 is KGHDR and CDR2 SFDVKD. CDR3 sequence (DNA): TGTGCCACCAGTGATACAGGGGGCCGCAATCAGTCCCAGCATTTT. It translates to CATSDTGGRNQSQHF.

The rearrangement joins TRBV2 to TRBJ2-5; D might be TRBD1 (6 bases). This CDR3 contains 14 residues. The V gene lost 2 bases and the J gene lost 5 bases, with 12 bases spanning the gap. Germline loops: CDR1 SNHLY, CDR2 FYNNEI. The CDR3 sequence: CASSEQGIRETQYF. The CDR3 DNA is TGTGCCAGCAGTGAACAGGGGATAAGGGAGACCCAGTACTTC.

CDR3 sequence (DNA): TGCGCCAGCAGCTCCCGGGACGGGGGGGGCAATGAGCAGTTCTTC. Encoded protein: CASSSRDGGGNEQFF. This chain joins TRBV4-3 and TRBJ2-1, with 8 bases identical to TRBD2. The CDR3 spans 15 residues. The V segment lost 5 bases and the J segment 6 bases; nucleotides outside the gene matches: 9. Germline V CDR1 and CDR2: LGHNA, YSLEER.

This chain uses TRBV4-2 with TRBJ1-2, with D possibly matching TRBD1 (5 bases). Between the trimmed V and J ends, which lost 7 bases and 6 bases, there was a span of 15 bases. The CDR3 is 13 residues long. From germline, CDR1 is LGHNA and CDR2 YNFKEQ. The CDR3 spells CASNPSRGDGYTF. The CDR3 nucleotides read TGTGCCAGCAACCCCAGTAGGGGTGATGGCTACACCTTC.